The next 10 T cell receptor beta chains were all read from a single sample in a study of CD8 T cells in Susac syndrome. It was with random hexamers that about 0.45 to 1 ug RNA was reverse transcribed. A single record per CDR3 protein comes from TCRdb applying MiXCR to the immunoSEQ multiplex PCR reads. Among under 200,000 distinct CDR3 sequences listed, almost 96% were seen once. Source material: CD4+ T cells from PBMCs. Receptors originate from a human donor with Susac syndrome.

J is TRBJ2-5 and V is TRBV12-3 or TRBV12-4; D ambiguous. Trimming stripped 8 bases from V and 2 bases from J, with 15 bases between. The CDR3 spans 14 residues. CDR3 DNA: TGTGCCAGCGCCCACCCTCCATGGCAAGAGACCCAGTACTTC. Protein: CASAHPPWQETQYF.

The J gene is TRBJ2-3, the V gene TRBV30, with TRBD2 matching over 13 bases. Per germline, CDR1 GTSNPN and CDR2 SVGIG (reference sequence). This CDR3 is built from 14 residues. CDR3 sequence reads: CAKGLAGMKDTQYF. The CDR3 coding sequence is TGTGCTAAGGGACTAGCGGGGATGAAGGATACGCAGTATTTT.

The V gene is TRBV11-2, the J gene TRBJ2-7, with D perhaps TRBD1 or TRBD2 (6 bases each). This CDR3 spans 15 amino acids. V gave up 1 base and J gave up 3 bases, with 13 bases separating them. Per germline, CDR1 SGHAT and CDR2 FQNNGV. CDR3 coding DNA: TGTGCCAGCAGCTTAGCCTTTGGAGGGGGCTACGAGCAGTACTTC. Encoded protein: CASSLAFGGGYEQYF.

The CDR3 DNA is TGTGCCAGCAGCCCTTCCACAGGGGGCTATGAGACCCAGTACTTC. Its protein product is CASSPSTGGYETQYF. V and J are TRBV11-3 and TRBJ2-5, with 9 bases matching TRBD1. V shed 5 bases, J shed 5 bases, and the junction held 9 bases outside the gene matches. In germline, CDR1 is SGHNT, CDR2 YENEEA. The CDR3 loop spans 15 amino acids.

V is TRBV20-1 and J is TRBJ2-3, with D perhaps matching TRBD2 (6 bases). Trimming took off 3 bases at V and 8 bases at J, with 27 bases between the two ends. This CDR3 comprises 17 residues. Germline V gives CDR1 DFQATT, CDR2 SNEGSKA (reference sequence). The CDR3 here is CSASRKQSGGALGTQYF. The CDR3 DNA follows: TGCAGTGCTAGTAGGAAGCAGAGTGGCGGGGCCTTGGGTACGCAGTATTTT.

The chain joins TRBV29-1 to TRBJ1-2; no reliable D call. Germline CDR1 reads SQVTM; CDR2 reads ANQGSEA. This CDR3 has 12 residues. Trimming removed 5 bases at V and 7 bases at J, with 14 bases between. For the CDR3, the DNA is TGCAGCGTTTCCTATGCGATGAGTGGCTACACCTTC. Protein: CSVSYAMSGYTF. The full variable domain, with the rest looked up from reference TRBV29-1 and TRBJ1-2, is SAVISQKPSRDICQRGTSLTIQCQVDSQVTMMFWYRQQPGQSLTLIATANQGSEATYESGFVIDKFPISRPNLTFSTLTVSNMSPEDSSIYLCSVSYAMSGYTFGSGTRLTVV.

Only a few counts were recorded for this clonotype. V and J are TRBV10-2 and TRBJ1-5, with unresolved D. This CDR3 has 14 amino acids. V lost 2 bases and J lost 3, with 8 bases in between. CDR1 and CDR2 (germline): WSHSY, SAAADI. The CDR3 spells CASSEEQPNQPQHF. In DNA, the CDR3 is TGCGCCAGCAGTGAGGAGCAGCCCAATCAGCCCCAGCATTTT.

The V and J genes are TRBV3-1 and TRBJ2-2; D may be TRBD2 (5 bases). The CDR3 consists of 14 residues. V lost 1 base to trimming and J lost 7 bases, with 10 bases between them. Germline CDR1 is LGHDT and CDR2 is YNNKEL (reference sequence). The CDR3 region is CASSQVAGNGELFF. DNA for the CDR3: TGTGCCAGCAGCCAAGTCGCGGGCAACGGGGAGCTGTTTTTT.

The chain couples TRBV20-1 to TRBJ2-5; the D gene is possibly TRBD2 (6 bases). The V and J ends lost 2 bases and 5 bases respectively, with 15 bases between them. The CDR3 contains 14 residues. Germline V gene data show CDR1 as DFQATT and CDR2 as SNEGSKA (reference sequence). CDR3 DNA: TGCAGTGCTAGATTCCCAGGGAGGCGGGAGACCCAGTACTTC. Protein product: CSARFPGRRETQYF.

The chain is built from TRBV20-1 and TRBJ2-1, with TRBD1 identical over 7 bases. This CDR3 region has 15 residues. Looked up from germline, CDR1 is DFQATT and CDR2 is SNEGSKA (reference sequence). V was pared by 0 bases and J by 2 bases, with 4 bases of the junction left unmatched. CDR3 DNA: TGCAGTGCTAGAGACCTCGGGACAGCCTACAATGAGCAGTTCTTC. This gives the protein CSARDLGTAYNEQFF.